Each of the 14 T cell receptor beta chains below was sequenced from the same sample in a study of shared clonotypes between healthy human individuals. Libraries were prepared by immunoSEQ multiplex PCR; TCRdb keeps only in-frame clonotypes and omits some of them. Altogether around 1.9 million clones are present, just over 90% being singletons, with the ten largest covering roughly 1.8%. The naive CD8 subset, CD45RO-negative cells positively selected for CCR7, excluded terminally differentiated effector memory CD45RA+ cells. Sequencing was performed on naive CD8+ T cells from PBMCs. These receptors came from a man younger than 30 in good health. Some clones in this sample may be carry-over from other donors' samples.

The V gene is TRBV15, the J gene TRBJ2-3, with no clear D. From germline, CDR1 is LNHNV and CDR2 YYDKDF (reference sequence). CDR3 length: 16 residues. V lost 5 bases, J lost 2 bases, and 17 bases lay in between. The CDR3 bases are TGTGCCACCAGCCCGCGAGCATCAGCTCCCACAGATACGCAGTATTTT. Translated: CATSPRASAPTDTQYF.

V is TRBV19 and J is TRBJ1-1; D gene ambiguous. The V and J ends lost 6 bases and 3 bases respectively, with 14 bases between them. There are 14 residues in the CDR3. From germline, CDR1 is LNHDA and CDR2 SQIVND (reference sequence). The CDR3 nucleotides are TGTGCCAGTAGGACACAGTTTTGGGACACTGAAGCTTTCTTT. It specifies CASRTQFWDTEAFF.

The V call is TRBV6-8, the J call TRBJ2-7, with D unclear. The germline V gene has CDR1 MNHGY and CDR2 SAAAGT. V shed 0 bases and J shed 2 bases, with 14 bases lying between them. The CDR3 length is 16 residues. The CDR3 DNA sequence: TGTGCCAGCAGTTACTCCAGGCCTCTACCTACCTACGAGCAGTACTTC. Encoded protein: CASSYSRPLPTYEQYF.

The chain combines TRBV7-2 with TRBJ2-1; 9 bases are a match to TRBD2. V lost 1 base and J lost 6; bases outside the gene matches: 7. Per germline, CDR1 SGHTA and CDR2 FQGNSA. There are 16 residues in the CDR3. The CDR3 region is CASSLVVAGVRNEQFF. The CDR3 DNA is TGTGCCAGCAGCTTAGTTGTAGCGGGAGTCCGCAATGAGCAGTTCTTC.

The chain joins TRBV7-3 to TRBJ2-5; D might be TRBD2 (6 bases). V lost 8 bases and J 4 bases, leaving 14 bases between the germline ends. CDR1 and CDR2 (germline): SGHTA, FQGTGA. This CDR3 region has 13 residues. The CDR3 DNA is TGTGCCAGCGTCAATGGGGGAGGAGAGACCCAGTACTTC. It codes for CASVNGGGETQYF.

The chain links TRBV27 to TRBJ1-4, with D perhaps matching TRBD1 (5 bases). CDR1 is MNHEY and CDR2 is SMNVEV in the germline V gene (reference sequence). Trimming cost V 5 bases and J 4 bases, with 17 bases left between them. The length of the CDR3 is 16 residues. The CDR3 is CASSPRLDSDNEKLFF. The CDR3 bases are TGTGCCAGCAGTCCAAGACTTGACAGTGATAATGAAAAACTGTTTTTT.

As concerns this clone: The germline gene is not matched at one end of the junction; a read error may be the cause. The J gene is TRBJ2-3, the V gene TRBV7-3, with D tentatively TRBD1 (6 bases). Germline loops: CDR1 SGHTA, CDR2 FQGTGA. The CDR3 loop spans 18 amino acids. The DNA of the CDR3 is TGTGCCAGCAGCCTAACACCTAGGGGGACAACCAGCACAGATACGCAGTATTTT. Amino acids: CASSLTPRGTTSTDTQYF.

The rearrangement links TRBV10-2 to TRBJ1-4; 7 bases fit TRBD1. This CDR3 contains 13 residues. From germline, CDR1 is WSHSY and CDR2 SAAADI. The V gene end was trimmed by 10 bases and the J gene end by 3 bases; junction bases not matched to a gene: 5. CDR3: CATRGAANEKLFF. The CDR3 DNA reads as TGCGCCACCAGGGGGGCTGCTAATGAAAAACTGTTTTTT.

This clone was seen once. The same CDR3 arises from other DNA sequences in this sample as well. This chain uses TRBV19 with TRBJ1-5; D unresolved. Germline V gives CDR1 LNHDA, CDR2 SQIVND (reference sequence). With 5 bases removed from V and 2 bases from J, the gap between germline ends came to 4 bases. The CDR3 totals 12 residues. CDR3: CASSLGNQPQHF. The CDR3 region has the DNA TGTGCCAGTAGTCTAGGCAATCAGCCCCAGCATTTT.

The rearrangement links TRBV7-9 to TRBJ1-2; D not resolved. The ends were cut back, 2 bases at V and 4 bases at J, with 11 bases in the middle. The V gene's germline CDR1 is SEHNR and CDR2 FQNEAQ (reference sequence). This CDR3 has 14 amino acids. The CDR3 is CASSLSPDSYGYTF. The CDR3 DNA sequence: TGTGCCAGCAGCTTAAGTCCGGACTCCTATGGCTACACCTTC.

Points on this clone: Different DNA sequences within this sample yield the same CDR3. The genes are TRBV11-2 and TRBJ1-1; D gene ambiguous. The CDR3 totals 11 residues. V dropped 3 bases and J dropped 5 bases, with 4 bases sitting between them. Germline V CDR1 and CDR2: SGHAT, FQNNGV. In nucleotides, the CDR3 is TGTGCCAGCAGCTTCGGGACTGAAGCTTTCTTT. It is translated as CASSFGTEAFF. The variable domain in full, completed from reference TRBV11-2 and TRBJ1-1, reads EAGVAQSPRYKIIEKRQSVAFWCNPISGHATLYWYQQILGQGPKLLIQFQNNGVVDDSQLPKDRFSAERLKGVDSTLKIQPAKLEDSAVYLCASSFGTEAFFGQGTRLTVV.

The rearrangement uses TRBV5-1 and TRBJ2-3; D remains ambiguous. Trimming took 4 bases from V and 3 from J, leaving 15 bases between them. CDR3 length equals 15 residues. Germline CDR1 reads SGHRS; CDR2 reads YFSETQ. The CDR3 is CASSPSLDATDTQYF. CDR3 coding DNA: TGCGCCAGCAGCCCCTCATTGGACGCAACAGATACGCAGTATTTT.

J is TRBJ2-1 and V is TRBV5-1; 15 nucleotides align to TRBD2. J lost 2 bases, V lost 3 bases, and 3 bases had no gene match. Per germline, CDR1 SGHRS and CDR2 YFSETQ. The CDR3 spans 17 residues. The CDR3 region is CASSSRTSGGAYNEQFF. In DNA form, the CDR3 reads TGCGCCAGCAGCTCCCGGACTAGCGGGGGGGCCTACAATGAGCAGTTCTTC. Together with reference TRBV5-1 and TRBJ2-1, the CDR3 gives the full variable domain: KAGVTQTPRYLIKTRGQQVTLSCSPISGHRSVSWYQQTPGQGLQFLFEYFSETQRNKGNFPGRFSGRQFSNSRSEMNVSTLELGDSALYLCASSSRTSGGAYNEQFFGPGTRLTVL.

The chain couples TRBV7-3 to TRBJ2-6; D uncertain. The CDR3 covers 18 residues. Trimming took off 2 bases at V and 0 bases at J, with 14 bases between the two ends. Looked up from germline, CDR1 is SGHTA and CDR2 is FQGTGA. The CDR3 is CASSLEPADNSGANVLTF. The CDR3 DNA sequence: TGTGCCAGCAGCTTAGAACCCGCCGACAACTCTGGGGCCAACGTCCTGACTTTC.